These 19 T cell receptor beta chains came from one sample sequenced in a study of T cell responses to AZD1222 COVID-19 vaccine. Some clones are missing from TCRdb's copy, which holds only in-frame ones; the method was immunoSEQ multiplex PCR. The table shows 200,000 or so clones, with 70% to 90% occurring only once. This material consisted of peripheral blood, taken on day 0 of AZD1222 vaccination. These receptors were obtained from an adult in good health.

This chain joins TRBV28 and TRBJ2-1, with TRBD1 matching 9 bases. The germline gives CDR1 MDHEN, CDR2 SYDVKM. With V trimmed by 6 bases and J by 7 bases, 7 bases remained unmatched. This CDR3 has 14 amino acids. The CDR3 bases are TGTGCCAGCAGCGGGCCGGGACAGGGAAATGAGCAGTTCTTC. Its translation is CASSGPGQGNEQFF.

The V and J genes are TRBV5-4 and TRBJ1-4; 9 nucleotides agree with TRBD1. Germline values: CDR1 SGHNT, CDR2 YYREEE (reference sequence). V shed 3 bases and J 8 bases; nucleotides not matched to a gene: 8. The CDR3 is 15 residues long. In DNA, the CDR3 is TGTGCCAGCAGCTCGCGTATTACAGGGGGCGAAAAACTGTTTTTT. Translating gives CASSSRITGGEKLFF.

The chain is built from TRBV6-2 or TRBV6-3 and TRBJ2-2; D might be TRBD1 (6 bases). Per the germline V gene, CDR1 is MNHEY and CDR2 is SVGEGT. Trimming removed 6 bases at V and 5 bases at J, with 13 bases between. The CDR3 length is 14 residues. In DNA, the CDR3 is TGTGCCAGCAGCCAGGGGTCGGGGACCGGGGAGCTGTTTTTT. It encodes CASSQGSGTGELFF.

This clone is a singleton in its sample. This chain joins TRBV5-1 and TRBJ1-1; no clear D gene. CDR1 and CDR2 (germline): SGHRS, YFSETQ. This CDR3 comprises 15 residues. V dropped 0 bases and J dropped 1 base, with 10 bases sitting between them. As DNA, the CDR3 is TGCGCCAGCAGCTTGGCTGGGATGGGGAACACTGAAGCTTTCTTT. Protein sequence: CASSLAGMGNTEAFF.

The rearrangement uses TRBV20-1 and TRBJ2-7, with 7 bases lining up with TRBD2. This CDR3 is built from 16 residues. Germline CDR1 is DFQATT and CDR2 is SNEGSKA (reference sequence). V trimming: 3 bases; J trimming: 5 bases; junction bases outside the gene matches: 16. The CDR3 DNA follows: TGCAGTGCTAGTAGTCCGGGGGAGGGTGTACGGAACGAGCAGTACTTC. Amino acids: CSASSPGEGVRNEQYF.

The chain employs TRBV2 and TRBJ2-5; no reliable D call. Looked up from germline, CDR1 is SNHLY and CDR2 is FYNNEI. This CDR3 spans 14 amino acids. Trimming took off 6 bases at V and 1 base at J, with 12 bases between the two ends. As DNA, the CDR3 is TGTGCCAGCAGCCTGACCACCTCCCAAGAGACCCAGTACTTC. It encodes CASSLTTSQETQYF.

The J gene is TRBJ2-1, the V gene TRBV4-3, with TRBD1 matching over 8 bases. The germline gives CDR1 LGHNA, CDR2 YSLEER. This CDR3 has 15 amino acids. Losses at the gene ends were 2 bases for V and 4 bases for J; bases not matched to a gene: 4. CDR3 amino acids: CASSQQGASYNEQFF. The DNA of the CDR3 is TGCGCCAGCAGCCAACAGGGGGCCTCTTACAATGAGCAGTTCTTC.

This clone appeared a few times. This rearrangement joins TRBV5-6 to TRBJ1-6, with D possibly being TRBD1 (5 bases). In germline, CDR1 is SGHDT, CDR2 YYEEEE. This CDR3 has 18 residues. Trimming removed 3 bases at V and 1 base at J, with 17 bases between. The CDR3 is CASSWRDRIWSYNSPLHF. The CDR3 coding sequence is TGTGCCAGCAGCTGGAGGGACCGGATTTGGTCCTATAATTCACCCCTCCACTTT.

This clone was seen only once. The chain carries TRBV4-1 and TRBJ2-1; tentative D call: TRBD2 (6 bases). V was cut by 1 base and J by 1 base, with 8 bases left in between. The CDR3 is 15 residues long. CDR1 and CDR2 from the germline V gene are MGHRA and YSYEKL. The CDR3: CASSQVRGSYNEQFF. The CDR3 DNA sequence: TGCGCCAGCAGCCAAGTTCGGGGGTCCTACAATGAGCAGTTCTTC.

The chain is built from TRBV12-3 or TRBV12-4 and TRBJ1-6; no clear D. The germline V and J ends were trimmed by 5 bases and 9 bases, with 11 bases remaining between them. The length of the CDR3 is 13 residues. The CDR3 DNA reads TGTGCCAGCAGTCTACCCCCTAGTTCACCCCTCCACTTT. This codes for CASSLPPSSPLHF.

Notes on this clone: The junction differs from germline at one of its ends, possibly a read error. The chain joins TRBV30 to TRBJ1-5; 7 bases line up with TRBD1. Germline V CDR1 and CDR2: GTSNPN, SVGIG (reference sequence). CDR3 size: 12 residues. The CDR3 region has the DNA TGTGCCCTCGGAGGGGGCAACCAGCCCCAGCATTTT. Its protein product is CALGGGNQPQHF.

V gene TRBV7-3 combines with J gene TRBJ2-3, with a tentative D call TRBD2 (5 bases). CDR1 is SGHTA and CDR2 is FQGTGA in the germline V gene. V lost 3 bases to trimming and J lost 2 bases, with 12 bases between them. The length of the CDR3 is 15 residues. The CDR3 loop reads CASSFQAGLTDTQYF. The CDR3 coding sequence is TGTGCCAGCAGCTTCCAGGCTGGACTCACAGATACGCAGTATTTT.

This clone was seen a single time. The CDR3 sequence is CASSWTGGSYNEQFF. CDR3 in DNA: TGCGCCAGCAGCTGGACAGGGGGCTCCTACAATGAGCAGTTCTTC. The V call is TRBV5-1, the J call TRBJ2-1, with 10 bases identical to TRBD1. The CDR3 is 15 residues long. Per germline, CDR1 SGHRS and CDR2 YFSETQ. V was clipped by 3 bases and J by 0 bases; unmatched bases: 0.

The J gene is TRBJ1-2, the V gene TRBV6-5, with 7 positions matching TRBD1. Trimming took 4 bases from V and 7 from J; bases not matched to a gene: 6. The CDR3 runs to 13 residues. Germline CDR1 and CDR2: MNHEY and SVGAGI. The CDR3 DNA reads TGTGCCAGCAGTTCGACAGGGACGGGTGGCTACACCTTC. This codes for CASSSTGTGGYTF.

The V and J genes are TRBV30 and TRBJ2-3, with D possibly being TRBD1 or TRBD2 (5 bases each). V was clipped by 2 bases and J by 1 base, with 7 bases between them. The CDR3 is made up of 13 amino acids. Germline-derived CDR1 and CDR2 are GTSNPN and SVGIG (reference sequence). The CDR3 nucleotides are TGTGCCTGGAGTCTGGGGGGCACAGATACGCAGTATTTT. This gives the protein CAWSLGGTDTQYF.

In its sample, this clone was seen many times. The chain employs TRBV5-1 and TRBJ2-7, with a weak D call TRBD1 (6 bases). The V and J ends lost 9 bases and 0 bases respectively, with 16 bases between them. The germline V gene has CDR1 SGHRS and CDR2 YFSETQ. The CDR3 is made up of 14 amino acids. CDR3 sequence reads: CANLGTPSSYEQYF. The CDR3 bases are TGCGCCAACCTCGGGACACCCAGCTCCTACGAGCAGTACTTC.

V is TRBV28 and J is TRBJ1-3; no firm D call. Trimming shortened V by 3 bases and J by 5 bases, and 23 bases separated the two germline ends. This CDR3 is 18 amino acids long. The germline V gene has CDR1 MDHEN and CDR2 SYDVKM. The CDR3: CASSFQSGQVSGRNTIYF. The CDR3 DNA reads TGTGCCAGCAGTTTCCAATCTGGCCAGGTCTCGGGGAGAAACACCATATATTTT.

The genes are TRBV3-1 (or the pseudogene TRBV3-2) and TRBJ2-1, with a tentative D call TRBD1 (6 bases). The CDR3 sequence is 15 residues long. V shed 4 bases and J shed 10 bases, with 20 bases lying between them. Germline assignment: CDR1 LGHDT and CDR2 YNNKEL (reference sequence). CDR3 protein: CASSPRTDFYREQFF. The DNA for the CDR3 is TGTGCCAGCAGCCCGAGGACAGACTTCTACAGGGAGCAGTTCTTC.

The chain uses TRBV7-9 and TRBJ1-2; a weak D match, TRBD1 (5 bases). There are 11 residues in the CDR3. Trimming left V 1 base short and J 12 bases short, with 9 bases between. Germline V lookup: CDR1 SEHNR, CDR2 FQNEAQ (reference sequence). In nucleotides, the CDR3 is TGTGCCAGCAGCTTAGGGGGCGCTCACACCTTC. The encoded protein is CASSLGGAHTF.